This T cell receptor (beta chain) appears in the sequencing data of a study of blood T cell repertoires in COVID-19. Turning to the study itself: COVID-19 samples, acute and convalescent, were from the United States, Italy and Spain.

The CDR3 contains 19 residues. Germline assignment: CDR1 KGHSH and CDR2 LQKENI. V was clipped by 3 bases and J by 8 bases; unmatched bases: 13. This clone was counted between two and nine times. Cohort allocation depended upon clinical history that participants reported. The authors' processing: Nucleated cell counts were estimated from reference gene primer amplification. Clones were read by immunoSEQ multiplex PCR, and TCRdb kept only the in-frame ones, dropping some. Clonal size and the V and J genes are those of that table, whereas D and trimming came from the DNA. In the table there are 250,000 to 300,000 clones, about 86% of which are singletons.

V gene TRBV18 combines with J gene TRBJ2-1; 16 bases match TRBD2. Material: PBMCs or T cells enriched from blood (not recorded which). This clonotype was obtained from a man aged 30-40 years with acute COVID-19. Here the CDR3 reads CASSPGGLAGGYRSHEQFF. The CDR3 DNA sequence: TGTGCCAGCTCACCCGGGGGACTAGCGGGAGGGTACCGAAGCCATGAGCAGTTCTTC.